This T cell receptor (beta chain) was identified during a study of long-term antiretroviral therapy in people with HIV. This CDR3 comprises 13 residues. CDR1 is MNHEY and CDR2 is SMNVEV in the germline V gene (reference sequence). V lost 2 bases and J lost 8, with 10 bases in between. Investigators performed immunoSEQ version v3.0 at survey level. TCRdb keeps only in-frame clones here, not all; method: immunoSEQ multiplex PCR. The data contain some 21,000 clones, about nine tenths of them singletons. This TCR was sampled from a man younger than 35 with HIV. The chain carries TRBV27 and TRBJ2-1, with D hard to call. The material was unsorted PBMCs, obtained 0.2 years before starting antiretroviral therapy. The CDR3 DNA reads TGTGCCAGCAGTTTACCAGCGAGCCATGAGCAGTTCTTC. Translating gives CASSLPASHEQFF.